These 14 T cell receptor beta chains were sequenced from one sample in a study of OX40 agonist ivuxolimab in advanced cancers. The table came from immunoSEQ multiplex PCR; TCRdb's copy has only in-frame clones and leaves some out. Here the sample spans fewer than 80,000 clones, 80% to 90% being singletons. Sequences were derived from CD4+ or CD8+ T cells sorted from blood, sampled in a trial of the OX40 agonist ivuxolimab. These receptors came from an adult with an advanced solid tumor such as melanoma, head and neck, liver or kidney cancer.

The rearrangement links TRBV11-2 to TRBJ2-7; D is possibly TRBD1 or TRBD2 (5 bases each). In germline, CDR1 is SGHAT, CDR2 FQNNGV. The CDR3 loop spans 15 amino acids. The V end was cut by 5 bases, the J end by 4 bases, with 18 bases between. The chain's CDR3 is CASSVSSGAVYEQYF. CDR3 DNA sequence: TGTGCCAGCAGCGTTAGCTCCGGGGCCGTTTACGAGCAGTACTTC. Looking up the rest from reference TRBV11-2 and TRBJ2-7 gives the full variable domain: EAGVAQSPRYKIIEKRQSVAFWCNPISGHATLYWYQQILGQGPKLLIQFQNNGVVDDSQLPKDRFSAERLKGVDSTLKIQPAKLEDSAVYLCASSVSSGAVYEQYFGPGTRLTVT.

The chain is built from TRBV9 and TRBJ2-6; D not resolved. Germline CDR1 SGDLS, CDR2 YYNGEE. The CDR3 spans 15 residues. The ends were cut back, 0 bases at V and 4 bases at J, with 8 bases in the middle. CDR3 bases: TGTGCCAGCAGCGTAGCCGTAAGAGGGGCCAACGTCCTGACTTTC. Its protein is CASSVAVRGANVLTF.

The chain has TRBV5-1 and TRBJ2-6; tentatively, D is TRBD1 (6 bases). The CDR3 is 16 residues long. V was clipped by 0 bases and J by 3 bases, with 10 bases between them. Germline CDR1 SGHRS, CDR2 YFSETQ. The CDR3 coding sequence is TGCGCCAGCAGCTTGGCCCCAGGGGTTGGGGCCAACGTCCTGACTTTC. Protein: CASSLAPGVGANVLTF. Based on the CDR3 plus reference TRBV5-1 and TRBJ2-6, the full variable domain is KAGVTQTPRYLIKTRGQQVTLSCSPISGHRSVSWYQQTPGQGLQFLFEYFSETQRNKGNFPGRFSGRQFSNSRSEMNVSTLELGDSALYLCASSLAPGVGANVLTFGAGSRLTVL.

The chain has TRBV6-6 and TRBJ2-3; weak D call: TRBD1 (6 bases). The V end lost 3 bases, the J end lost 5 bases, and 9 bases lay between the germline ends. Germline V gene data show CDR1 as MNHNY and CDR2 as SVGAGI (reference sequence). The CDR3 extends over 13 amino acids. This chain's CDR3 is CASSYQGRDTQYF. CDR3 bases: TGTGCCAGCAGTTATCAGGGGAGAGATACGCAGTATTTT.

V gene TRBV30 combines with J gene TRBJ1-5; 10 bases match TRBD1. V trimming: 1 base; J trimming: 9 bases; junction bases outside the gene matches: 3. CDR1 and CDR2 from the germline V gene are GTSNPN and SVGIG (reference sequence). CDR3 size: 13 residues. Written as DNA, the CDR3 is TGTGCCTGGAGTGCCGGGACAGGGGTGCCCCAGCATTTT. It specifies CAWSAGTGVPQHF. The whole variable domain, filled in from reference TRBV30 and TRBJ1-5, reads SQTIHQWPATLVQPVGSPLSLECTVEGTSNPNLYWYRQAAGRGLQLLFYSVGIGQISSEVPQNLSASRPQDRQFILSSKKLLLSDSGFYLCAWSAGTGVPQHFGDGTRLSIL.

V gene TRBV21-1 combines with J gene TRBJ1-3. TRBV21-1 represents a pseudogene. The CDR3 loop spans 17 amino acids. The CDR3 sequence: CASSKNYMPGFGNTIYF. The CDR3 bases are TGTGCCAGCAGCAAAAACTACATGCCGGGTTTTGGAAACACCATATATTTT.

This chain connects TRBV4-2 to TRBJ1-2, with D tentatively TRBD1 (6 bases). The V end lost 4 bases, the J end lost 8 bases, and 20 bases lay between the germline ends. Per germline, CDR1 LGHNA and CDR2 YNFKEQ. The CDR3 has 15 amino acids. The CDR3 coding sequence is TGTGCCAGCAGCCCAAAGACAGGACAGTCGGGCGGCTACACCTTC. Amino acids: CASSPKTGQSGGYTF.

The rearrangement links TRBV18 to TRBJ2-7, with no clear D. The CDR3 contains 12 residues. Germline CDR1 KGHSH, CDR2 LQKENI. V lost 3 bases, J lost 4 bases, and 7 bases lay in between. In DNA, the CDR3 is TGTGCCAGCTCACCCGAAAATTACGAGCAGTACTTC. Translated, it gives CASSPENYEQYF. The full variable domain, in which reference TRBV18 and TRBJ2-7 provide the parts outside the CDR3, is NAGVMQNPRHLVRRRGQEARLRCSPMKGHSHVYWYRQLPEEGLKFMVYLQKENIIDESGMPKERFSAEFPKEGPSILRIQQVVRGDSAAYFCASSPENYEQYFGPGTRLTVT.

The chain has TRBV19 and TRBJ2-1; TRBD1 might be the D (5 bases). Germline V CDR1 and CDR2: LNHDA, SQIVND (reference sequence). The CDR3 covers 12 residues. Trimming left V 4 bases short and J 9 bases short, with 10 bases between. The CDR3 is CASSTQGPEQFF. For the CDR3, the DNA is TGTGCCAGTAGTACTCAGGGCCCTGAGCAGTTCTTC. The full variable domain, completed using reference TRBV19 and TRBJ2-1, is DGGITQSPKYLFRKEGQNVTLSCEQNLNHDAMYWYRQDPGQGLRLIYYSQIVNDFQKGDIAEGYSVSREKKESFPLTVTSAQKNPTAFYLCASSTQGPEQFFGPGTRLTVL.

The chain has TRBV9 and TRBJ1-2; 10 nucleotides agree with TRBD1. The CDR3 is made up of 17 amino acids. CDR1 SGDLS and CDR2 YYNGEE come from the germline V gene. Losses at the gene ends were 0 bases for V and 4 bases for J; bases not matched to a gene: 9. The CDR3 sequence is CASSVVETGGAGYGYTF. DNA for the CDR3: TGTGCCAGCAGCGTAGTCGAGACAGGGGGCGCGGGCTATGGCTACACCTTC.

The chain employs TRBV5-1 and TRBJ2-1; D possibly corresponds to TRBD2 (5 bases). V dropped 7 bases and J dropped 1 base, with 12 bases sitting between them. CDR1 SGHRS and CDR2 YFSETQ come from the germline V gene. This CDR3 is built from 14 residues. The CDR3 loop reads CASRGNPSYNEQFF. As DNA, the CDR3 is TGCGCCAGCCGGGGTAACCCTTCCTACAATGAGCAGTTCTTC.

The rearrangement uses TRBV5-1 and TRBJ2-5; 15 bases fit TRBD2. The better agreement between TRBJ2-7 and the DNA end casts doubt on the J call. Germline CDR1 is SGHRS and CDR2 is YFSETQ. CDR3 length equals 15 residues. The CDR3 bases are TGCGCCAGCAGCAGGACTAGCGGGGGGGCCTACGAGCAGTACTTC. This translates into CASSRTSGGAYEQYF.

The V call is TRBV7-9, the J call TRBJ2-3; D gene unclear. The CDR3 is 12 residues long. Germline loops: CDR1 SEHNR, CDR2 FQNEAQ (reference sequence). V was pared by 5 bases and J by 4 bases, with 7 bases between. The CDR3 spells CASSQDPDTQYF. The CDR3 DNA reads as TGTGCCAGCAGCCAAGATCCAGATACGCAGTATTTT.

This clone turned up a few times. The chain employs TRBV29-1 and TRBJ1-5; D not resolved. CDR1 is SQVTM, CDR2 ANQGSEA, per germline. This CDR3 spans 12 amino acids. V was cut by 6 bases and J by 3 bases, with 9 bases left in between. CDR3 residues: CSVGEFNQPQHF. The CDR3 DNA follows: TGCAGCGTGGGTGAGTTCAATCAGCCCCAGCATTTT.